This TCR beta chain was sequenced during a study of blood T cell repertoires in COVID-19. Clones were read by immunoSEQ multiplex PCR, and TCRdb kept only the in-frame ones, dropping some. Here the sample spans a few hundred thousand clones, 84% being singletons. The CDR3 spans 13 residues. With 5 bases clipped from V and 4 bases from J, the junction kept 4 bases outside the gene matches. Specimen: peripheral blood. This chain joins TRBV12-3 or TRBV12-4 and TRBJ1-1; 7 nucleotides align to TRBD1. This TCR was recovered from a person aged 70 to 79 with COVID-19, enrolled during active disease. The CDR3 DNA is TGTGCCAGCAGTACGGGACAGAGCACTGAAGCTTTCTTT. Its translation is CASSTGQSTEAFF.